This T cell receptor (beta chain) was captured by sequencing in a study of T-cell memory formation after mild COVID-19. General study results and limits: Later expanders leaned CD4+, whereas clones that contracted between day 15 and 85 were balanced CD4/CD8. Clones that contracted clustered mainly in CM and EM if CD4+ and in EMRA if CD8+.

TCRdb re-derived calls from the 5' RACE reads in MiXCR, one entry per CDR3 protein. The profile shows some 320,000 distinct CDR3 sequences, approximately 16% of them singletons. Germline V lookup: CDR1 LNHDA, CDR2 SQIVND (reference sequence). Trimming removed 6 bases from V and 4 bases from J, with 7 bases in between. The CDR3 is 12 residues long. Points on this clonotype: The antigen is not known.

This sequence joins TRBV19 and TRBJ1-5, with D unresolved. Sequencing used PBMCs or a T cell subset sorted from them (not recorded which). This receptor was identified in a man younger than 35 who had mild COVID-19 (a few samples of this study predate the infection). Cell type and time point are not known. For the CDR3, the DNA is TGTGCCAGTAGACCAACAAATCAGCCCCAGCATTTT. Its translation: CASRPTNQPQHF.